These 18 T cell receptor beta chains originate from one sample sequenced in a study of patients and donors after allogeneic stem cell transplantation. MiXCR, applied by TCRdb to the RT-PCR reads, yields one record per CDR3 protein. Of over 350,000 distinct CDR3 sequences in the sample, more than 15% were seen once. The sequencing sample was made of blood, either unsorted or a sorted T cell fraction (not recorded which). These TCRs come from a human donor who was either an allogeneic HSCT recipient or a stem cell or donor lymphocyte infusion donor (not recorded which). It is not recorded whose cells these are; they may come from a transplant donor.

The rearrangement links TRBV3-1 to TRBJ2-7; D unclear. Germline CDR1 and CDR2: LGHDT and YNNKEL (reference sequence). The CDR3 runs 12 residues. V shed 6 bases and J shed 4 bases, with 10 bases lying between them. This chain's CDR3 is CASSHRNYEQYF. CDR3 bases: TGTGCCAGCAGTCATCGGAATTACGAGCAGTACTTC.

This clonotype was found a few times. The V gene is TRBV30, the J gene TRBJ2-3, with 8 bases lining up with TRBD2. This CDR3 has 18 amino acids. CDR1 GTSNPN and CDR2 SVGIG come from the germline V gene (reference sequence). J lost 1 base, V lost 0 bases, and 12 bases had no gene match. This CDR3 reads CAWSVLSGGGRGTDTQYF. In DNA, the CDR3 is TGTGCCTGGAGTGTACTCAGTGGCGGGGGGCGAGGCACAGATACGCAGTATTTT.

This clonotype turned up a few times. This chain connects TRBV20-1 to TRBJ2-1; TRBD1 or TRBD2 may be the D gene (5 bases each). The CDR3 loop spans 17 amino acids. CDR1 is DFQATT, CDR2 SNEGSKA, per germline (reference sequence). Trimming removed 3 bases at V and 1 base at J, with 19 bases between. CDR3 nucleotides: TGCAGTGCTAGCATCTCGAGGGGAGTTAGGTCCTACAATGAGCAGTTCTTC. Amino acid sequence: CSASISRGVRSYNEQFF.

The gene calls are TRBV6-1 and TRBJ1-5, with 9 bases matching TRBD1. The germline V gene encodes CDR1 MNHNS and CDR2 SASEGT. This CDR3 contains 16 residues. The V and J ends lost 6 bases and 1 base, in that order; junction bases with no gene match: 7. CDR3 sequence: CASRDRTGASNQPQHF. CDR3 sequence (DNA): TGTGCCAGCAGAGACCGGACAGGGGCGAGCAATCAGCCCCAGCATTTT.

This chain links TRBV20-1 with TRBJ1-5; 7 nucleotides line up with TRBD1. The CDR3 extends over 13 amino acids. Germline trimming cut 6 bases from V and 6 bases from J; bases unmatched to any gene: 8. CDR1 and CDR2 from the germline V gene are DFQATT and SNEGSKA (reference sequence). The DNA of the CDR3 is TGCAGTGCCGGGACAGCAAAACTTCAGCCCCAGCATTTT. This encodes CSAGTAKLQPQHF.

This clonotype was found many times. V usage is TRBV20-1 and J usage is TRBJ2-1; TRBD1 matches at 9 bases. This CDR3 is 15 amino acids long. Trimming cost V 6 bases and J 4 bases; bases outside gene matches: 10. Germline CDR1 is DFQATT and CDR2 is SNEGSKA (reference sequence). In DNA form, the CDR3 reads TGCAGTGCAATACGGACAGGGGCTAGGTACAATGAGCAGTTCTTC. Its translation is CSAIRTGARYNEQFF.

The chain combines TRBV9 with TRBJ2-3, with D perhaps TRBD2 (5 bases). The CDR3 contains 15 residues. The germline V gene has CDR1 SGDLS and CDR2 YYNGEE. Trimming took off 0 bases at V and 0 bases at J, with 8 bases between the two ends. The CDR3 bases are TGTGCCAGCAGCGTAGTAGCGCATAGCACAGATACGCAGTATTTT. It codes for CASSVVAHSTDTQYF. Full variable domain (outside the CDR3, taken from reference TRBV9 and TRBJ2-3): DSGVTQTPKHLITATGQRVTLRCSPRSGDLSVYWYQQSLDQGLQFLIQYYNGEERAKGNILERFSAQQFPDLHSELNLSSLELGDSALYFCASSVVAHSTDTQYFGPGTRLTVL.

The gene calls are TRBV11-2 and TRBJ2-2; D may correspond to TRBD1 or TRBD2 (5 bases each). Germline CDR1 SGHAT, CDR2 FQNNGV. There are 15 residues in the CDR3. The ends were cut back, 5 bases at V and 3 bases at J, with 13 bases in the middle. The CDR3 DNA reads as TGTGCCAGCAGCGACGGGACGGGATACACCGGGGAGCTGTTTTTT. It yields the protein CASSDGTGYTGELFF.

This chain joins TRBV18 and TRBJ1-2, with a possible D match to TRBD1 (5 bases). The CDR3 runs to 13 residues. Trimming cost V 3 bases and J 6 bases, with 11 bases left between them. Germline V gives CDR1 KGHSH, CDR2 LQKENI. The DNA for the CDR3 is TGTGCCAGCTCACCCGGTTCGGGGGATGGCTACACCTTC. Protein product: CASSPGSGDGYTF.

The chain couples TRBV4-3 to TRBJ2-7, with TRBD1 matching over 9 bases. V shed 3 bases, J shed 3 bases, and the junction held 9 bases outside the gene matches. This CDR3 region has 16 residues. The germline gives CDR1 LGHNA, CDR2 YSLEER. The CDR3 nucleotides read TGCGCCAGCAGCCATGTCACAGGGGGCCTCCTCTACGAGCAGTACTTC. Translated, it gives CASSHVTGGLLYEQYF.

In its sample, this clonotype was seen a few times. The chain links TRBV5-1 to TRBJ1-3; the D is unclear. Germline CDR1 is SGHRS and CDR2 is YFSETQ. V lost 1 base to trimming and J lost 4 bases, with 3 bases between them. The length of the CDR3 is 12 residues. CDR3 nucleotide sequence: TGCGCCAGCAGCTTGCCCGGAAACACCATATATTTT. It specifies CASSLPGNTIYF.

This clonotype was seen more than once but under ten times. The V and J genes are TRBV3-1 and TRBJ1-1; D may be TRBD1 (5 bases). This CDR3 is built from 15 residues. CDR1 is LGHDT, CDR2 YNNKEL, per germline (reference sequence). V lost 2 bases and J lost 4, with 14 bases in between. As DNA, the CDR3 is TGTGCCAGCAGCCAACGGGGACTCCCGCTCACTGAAGCTTTCTTT. Amino acids: CASSQRGLPLTEAFF.

This clonotype was counted at least ten times. The chain has TRBV15 and TRBJ1-2; tentatively, D is TRBD1 (5 bases). Germline lookup yields CDR1 LNHNV and CDR2 YYDKDF (reference sequence). V was shortened by 0 bases and J by 3 bases, with 8 bases between the two germline ends. The CDR3 is 14 residues long. The CDR3 is CATSRDEGYYGYTF. CDR3 coding DNA: TGTGCCACCAGCAGAGACGAGGGGTACTATGGCTACACCTTC.

This clonotype was seen only a few times. The chain employs TRBV18 and TRBJ1-2; 8 bases align to TRBD1. J was trimmed by 4 bases and V by 1 base; bases with no gene match: 17. The CDR3 is 19 residues long. Germline V gene sequence: CDR1 KGHSH, CDR2 LQKENI. CDR3 in DNA: TGTGCCAGCTCACCACGATCATTGGCCAGGGGGCTTTTTGGCTATGGCTACACCTTC. Translation gives CASSPRSLARGLFGYGYTF.

The genes are TRBV15 and TRBJ2-1; TRBD2 is a possible D gene (6 bases). The CDR3 runs 13 residues. The ends were cut back, 5 bases at V and 11 bases at J, with 16 bases in the middle. Looked up from germline, CDR1 is LNHNV and CDR2 is YYDKDF (reference sequence). CDR3 coding DNA: TGTGCCACCAGCGGGAGCCGGCGGGACCAGCAGTTCTTC. It is translated as CATSGSRRDQQFF. The full variable domain, its missing parts supplied by reference TRBV15 and TRBJ2-1, is DAMVIQNPRYQVTQFGKPVTLSCSQTLNHNVMYWYQQKSSQAPKLLFHYYDKDFNNEADTPDNFQSRRPNTSFCFLDIRSPGLGDTAMYLCATSGSRRDQQFFGPGTRLTVL.

The chain is built from TRBV6-1 and TRBJ1-1, with D possibly being TRBD1 (6 bases). V lost 5 bases and J 1 base, leaving 14 bases between the germline ends. Germline V gene data show CDR1 as MNHNS and CDR2 as SASEGT. This CDR3 is built from 15 residues. This CDR3 reads CASSRPQTGNTEAFF. The DNA for the CDR3 is TGTGCCAGCAGTCGGCCCCAGACAGGGAACACTGAAGCTTTCTTT.

This clonotype turned up a few times. The V gene is TRBV5-1, the J gene TRBJ2-1; 9 bases are shared with TRBD2. After removal of 5 bases from V and 6 bases from J, the junction contained 12 bases not matched to a gene. Germline V gene sequence: CDR1 SGHRS, CDR2 YFSETQ. The CDR3 spans 16 residues. CDR3 DNA sequence: TGCGCCAGCAGACCCTTAGCCGGGACTAGCTCCAATGAGCAGTTCTTC. Amino acids: CASRPLAGTSSNEQFF.

This clonotype was seen repeatedly, ten times or more. The rearrangement uses TRBV5-4 and TRBJ2-5; tentatively, D is TRBD2 (6 bases). V dropped 4 bases and J dropped 5 bases, with 18 bases sitting between them. CDR1 is SGHNT and CDR2 is YYREEE in the germline V gene (reference sequence). This CDR3 is 15 amino acids long. CDR3 sequence reads: CASSRLGLRWETQYF. The CDR3 nucleotides read TGTGCCAGCAGCCGGCTAGGACTAAGATGGGAGACCCAGTACTTC.